A selection of T cell receptor beta chains follows, all from one sample in a study of T cells expressing NK-cell markers. No DNA is given; TCRdb re-called the 5' RACE reads and lists each CDR3 protein once. This sample contains more than 400,000 distinct CDR3 sequences. Input material: blood T cells: a sorted CD56 or NKG2C T cell subset, CD4+ or CD8+ T cells, or bulk PBMC T cells (not recorded which). These receptors all come from a woman between 18 and 69 years old in good health. Both conserved end residues are part of each CDR3.

length,V,J,CDR3
12,TRBV29-1,TRBJ1-1,CSVGGMNTEAFF
16,TRBV11-2,TRBJ2-5,CASSLGGPVALETQYF
16,TRBV6-5,TRBJ2-5,CASSYSRNPYQETQYF
15,TRBV6-1,TRBJ1-2,CASSEDRVRDYGYTF
13,TRBV7-8,TRBJ2-7,CASSAHRGAEQYF
13,TRBV7-3,TRBJ2-2,CASSSNGAGELSF
12,TRBV20-1,TRBJ2-7,CSAIRLESEQYF
12,TRBV7-2,TRBJ2-4,CASSPDRGQQYF
15,TRBV27,TRBJ1-1,CASSKRLTGDTEAFF
15,TRBV4-3,TRBJ1-3,CASSQFSGAGNTIYF
17,TRBV7-8,TRBJ2-5,CASSSPDRAGWEETQYF
16,TRBV5-1,TRBJ1-6,CASSSDSNAYNSPLHF
19,TRBV2,TRBJ2-1,CASSEGRRGWLAGANEQFF
16,TRBV18,TRBJ2-7,CASSPNPSGDSYEQYF
13,TRBV6-1,TRBJ1-2,CASTPGQLYGYTF
16,TRBV5-8,TRBJ2-1,CASSLGAGAEGYEQFF
13,TRBV3-1,TRBJ1-2,CASSTLSGYGYTF
14,TRBV5-6,TRBJ2-5,CASSRDRTPGTQYF
17,TRBV20-1,TRBJ2-1,CSAIQGLAGGAYNEQFF
14,TRBV5-1,TRBJ2-1,CASRVFQGGGEQFF
16,TRBV4-2,TRBJ2-7,CASSQVELAISYEQYF
15,TRBV15,TRBJ2-5,CATSTEGRGQETQYF
11,TRBV7-9,TRBJ1-1,CASRRVTEAFF
16,TRBV5-5,TRBJ2-6,CASSLLTGAGANVLTF
17,TRBV9,TRBJ2-3,CASSVLAAGGGTDTQYF